Shown below are 20 T cell receptor beta chains from a single sample sequenced in a study of blood T cell repertoires in COVID-19. Method: immunoSEQ multiplex PCR; TCRdb's copy keeps in-frame clones and lacks some. The table shows 300,000 to 400,000 clones, with approximately 88% occurring only once. The sequenced sample was PBMCs or T cells enriched from blood (not recorded which). The receptors here all came from a woman younger than 45 with acute COVID-19.

This chain uses TRBV5-1 with TRBJ2-7; the match to TRBD2 covers 13 bases. Trimming took 5 bases from V and 0 from J; bases not matched to a gene: 5. This CDR3 region has 16 residues. Germline CDR1 SGHRS, CDR2 YFSETQ. The CDR3 here is CASSFGTSGVSYEQYF. The CDR3 DNA sequence: TGCGCCAGCAGTTTTGGGACTAGCGGGGTCTCCTACGAGCAGTACTTC.

The V gene is TRBV24-1, the J gene TRBJ2-2, with a weak D call TRBD2 (5 bases). Germline V gives CDR1 KGHDR, CDR2 SFDVKD. This CDR3 comprises 17 residues. The V end was cut by 2 bases, the J end by 2 bases, with 14 bases between. The CDR3 spells CATSDSALDSNTGELFF. The CDR3 nucleotides are TGTGCCACCAGTGATTCTGCATTGGACTCAAACACCGGGGAGCTGTTTTTT.

The gene calls are TRBV3-1 (or the pseudogene TRBV3-2) and TRBJ2-4, with 11 bases fitting TRBD1. Trimming took 2 bases from V and 2 from J; bases not matched to a gene: 5. This CDR3 comprises 17 residues. Germline V gives CDR1 LGHDT, CDR2 YNNKEL (reference sequence). DNA of the CDR3: TGTGCCAGCAGCCAAAGGACAGGGGGCAGATCCAAAAACATTCAGTACTTC. It specifies CASSQRTGGRSKNIQYF.

The chain's CDR3 is CASSFDNAGSYGYTF. The CDR3 bases are TGCGCCAGCAGCTTTGATAACGCGGGTAGCTATGGCTACACCTTC. The chain recombines TRBV5-1 with TRBJ1-2; D ambiguous. CDR3 length: 15 amino acids. CDR1 and CDR2 (germline): SGHRS, YFSETQ. The V gene lost 2 bases and the J gene lost 4 bases, with 15 bases spanning the gap.

The chain recombines TRBV28 with TRBJ2-1; maybe TRBD1 (5 bases). CDR3 size: 14 residues. V was clipped by 2 bases and J by 8 bases, with 13 bases between them. CDR1 and CDR2 (germline): MDHEN, SYDVKM. The CDR3 DNA sequence: TGTGCCAGCAGTTTAAAACAGGTCGACGATGAGCAGTTCTTC. Translation: CASSLKQVDDEQFF.

V is TRBV7-9 and J is TRBJ1-1; a possible D gene is TRBD1 (5 bases). The V end was cut by 5 bases, the J end by 0 bases, with 16 bases between. The germline CDR1 and CDR2 sequences are SEHNR and FQNEAQ (reference sequence). The CDR3 covers 16 residues. The CDR3 here is CASSPTVSLMNTEAFF. The CDR3 region has the DNA TGTGCCAGCAGCCCGACAGTATCTCTTATGAACACTGAAGCTTTCTTT. The variable domain in full, completed from reference TRBV7-9 and TRBJ1-1, reads DTGVSQNPRHKITKRGQNVTFRCDPISEHNRLYWYRQTLGQGPEFLTYFQNEAQLEKSRLLSDRFSAERPKGSFSTLEIQRTEQGDSAMYLCASSPTVSLMNTEAFFGQGTRLTVV.

As to this clone: One junction end disagrees with the germline gene, perhaps due to a read error. V and J are TRBV7-9 and TRBJ1-2; 10 bases are a match to TRBD1. CDR1 is SEHNR, CDR2 FQNEAQ, per germline (reference sequence). This CDR3 is 15 amino acids long. CDR3 region: CASSLGQGAKYGYTF. The CDR3 region has the DNA TGTGCCAGCAGCTTAGGACAGGGGGCTAAATATGGCTACACCTTC.

A single count supports this clone. The chain joins TRBV5-6 to TRBJ1-1; possible D gene TRBD1, 5 bases. CDR1 is SGHDT, CDR2 YYEEEE, per germline. CDR3 length: 16 amino acids. The V gene lost 0 bases and the J gene lost 5 bases, with 17 bases spanning the gap. The CDR3 spells CASSLVLLGGGTEAFF. The CDR3 nucleotides are TGTGCCAGCAGCTTGGTTCTACTGGGGGGAGGGACTGAAGCTTTCTTT. Full variable domain (rest looked up from reference TRBV5-6 and TRBJ1-1): DAGVTQSPTHLIKTRGQQVTLRCSPKSGHDTVSWYQQALGQGPQFIFQYYEEEERQRGNFPDRFSGHQFPNYSSELNVNALLLGDSALYLCASSLVLLGGGTEAFFGQGTRLTVV.

The chain links TRBV30 to TRBJ1-6; 7 bases agree with TRBD1. Trimming at V came to 5 bases and at J to 2 bases, leaving 3 bases not matched to a gene. The CDR3 runs 14 residues. The V gene's germline CDR1 is GTSNPN and CDR2 SVGIG (reference sequence). The CDR3 protein is CAWEQGTYNSPLHF. CDR3 bases: TGTGCCTGGGAACAGGGGACCTATAATTCACCCCTCCACTTT.

The chain combines TRBV9 with TRBJ2-3; 11 bases line up with TRBD2. The CDR3 has 17 amino acids. J lost 0 bases, V lost 0 bases, and 3 bases had no gene match. Germline-derived CDR1 and CDR2 are SGDLS and YYNGEE. The DNA of the CDR3 is TGTGCCAGCAGCGTAGGTTCTAGCGGGGGGAGCACAGATACGCAGTATTTT. This encodes CASSVGSSGGSTDTQYF.

The rearrangement uses TRBV9 and TRBJ2-7; D gene unclear. Germline CDR1 reads SGDLS; CDR2 reads YYNGEE. V was clipped by 3 bases and J by 4 bases, with 8 bases between them. The CDR3 runs to 12 residues. CDR3 region: CASSGPGYEQYF. Here the CDR3 DNA reads TGTGCCAGCAGCGGCCCCGGTTACGAGCAGTACTTC.

The rearrangement links TRBV2 to TRBJ2-2; 7 nucleotides match TRBD1. The CDR3 spans 17 residues. Germline V gives CDR1 SNHLY, CDR2 FYNNEI. Trimming removed 4 bases from V and 1 base from J; junction bases left unmatched: 9. DNA of the CDR3: TGTGCCAGCAGTGCGAAACCGGGACAGAAGAACACCGGGGAGCTGTTTTTT. Translation: CASSAKPGQKNTGELFF.

The rearrangement joins TRBV18 to TRBJ1-4; D possibly corresponds to TRBD1 (5 bases). Trimming cost V 3 bases and J 5 bases, with 13 bases left between them. The CDR3 has 15 residues. Germline V gene data show CDR1 as KGHSH and CDR2 as LQKENI. CDR3 DNA sequence: TGTGCCAGCTCACCCGACTCTGGGGGGAATGAAAAACTGTTTTTT. Protein: CASSPDSGGNEKLFF.

The chain recombines TRBV7-8 with TRBJ2-7; TRBD1 is a possible D gene (5 bases). The V end lost 2 bases, the J end lost 2 bases, and 13 bases lay between the germline ends. Germline V lookup: CDR1 SGHVS, CDR2 FQNEAQ. There are 15 residues in the CDR3. The CDR3 spells CASSLPGRETYEQYF. The CDR3 DNA is TGTGCCAGCAGCTTACCTGGCAGGGAAACCTACGAGCAGTACTTC.

This clone has just one count. The V gene is TRBV7-9, the J gene TRBJ1-2; TRBD1 aligns across 8 bases. The junction had 8 bases not matched to a gene; V was cut back by 1 base and J by 4 bases. Germline assignment: CDR1 SEHNR and CDR2 FQNEAQ (reference sequence). The CDR3 is 16 residues long. CDR3 coding DNA: TGTGCCAGCAGCTTAGTTGGACAGGGCCCGTTCTATGGCTACACCTTC. Translation gives CASSLVGQGPFYGYTF. The full variable domain, completed using reference TRBV7-9 and TRBJ1-2, is DTGVSQNPRHKITKRGQNVTFRCDPISEHNRLYWYRQTLGQGPEFLTYFQNEAQLEKSRLLSDRFSAERPKGSFSTLEIQRTEQGDSAMYLCASSLVGQGPFYGYTFGSGTRLTVV.

The chain employs TRBV3-1 (or the pseudogene TRBV3-2) and TRBJ2-3, with D possibly being TRBD2 (6 bases). Trimming removed 4 bases from V and 2 bases from J, with 10 bases in between. Germline CDR1 and CDR2: LGHDT and YNNKEL (reference sequence). This CDR3 has 14 residues. This chain's CDR3 is CASSRRDSTDTQYF. For the CDR3, the DNA is TGTGCCAGCAGCCGCAGGGACTCCACAGATACGCAGTATTTT.

The rearrangement uses TRBV19 and TRBJ2-1; D may be TRBD2 (6 bases). This CDR3 region has 15 residues. Looked up from germline, CDR1 is LNHDA and CDR2 is SQIVND (reference sequence). V lost 6 bases to trimming and J lost 1 base, with 13 bases between them. The CDR3 region is CASSHNGGSYNEQFF. For the CDR3, the DNA is TGTGCCAGTAGCCATAATGGGGGGTCCTACAATGAGCAGTTCTTC.

The chain couples TRBV19 to TRBJ2-3; no definite D call. This CDR3 comprises 12 residues. Trimming took off 5 bases at V and 1 base at J, with 4 bases between the two ends. Germline assignment: CDR1 LNHDA and CDR2 SQIVND (reference sequence). The CDR3 sequence is CASSGRTDTQYF. The CDR3 DNA follows: TGTGCCAGTAGTGGCCGCACAGATACGCAGTATTTT.

The chain is built from TRBV5-6 and TRBJ2-3, with a weak D call TRBD2 (6 bases). The CDR3 consists of 16 residues. From germline, CDR1 is SGHDT and CDR2 YYEEEE. V was trimmed by 4 bases and J by 0 bases, leaving 15 bases between them. The CDR3 DNA sequence: TGTGCCAGCAGCATAGCAGCGGGTATTAGCACAGATACGCAGTATTTT. Translated: CASSIAAGISTDTQYF.

The gene calls are TRBV7-9 and TRBJ2-7; D perhaps matches TRBD1 (6 bases). Trimming stripped 5 bases from V and 5 bases from J, with 10 bases between. The germline V gene encodes CDR1 SEHNR and CDR2 FQNEAQ (reference sequence). The CDR3 spans 12 residues. The CDR3, as DNA: TGTGCCAGCAGCCGGACAGCCGACGAGCAGTACTTC. It is translated as CASSRTADEQYF.